A selection of T cell receptor beta chains follows, all from one sample in a study of T cells in Graves' hyperthyroidism and ophthalmopathy. TCRdb re-derived calls from the multiplex PCR reads in MiXCR, one entry per CDR3 protein. The sample includes about 380,000 distinct CDR3 sequences, around 18% of them seen just once. The sequenced material came from blood. The receptors here all came from a man in his late teens or twenties with Graves' ophthalmopathy. Both conserved end residues are part of each CDR3. A D gene is named only where the DNA matches it firmly. The size field is filled for only some rows; it gives once, few, many or a size class.

V gene,J gene,D gene,clone size,CDR3 protein,CDR3 DNA
TRBV7-9,TRBJ2-3,TRBD2,many,CASSRDSSGGRTQYF,TGTGCCAGCAGTCGGGACTCTAGCGGGGGGCGTACGCAGTATTTT
TRBV6-1,TRBJ2-1,NA,NA,CASSETRQIFYNEQFF,TGTGCCAGCAGTGAAACCCGACAGATCTTTTACAATGAGCAGTTCTTC
TRBV28,TRBJ1-2,NA,few,CASSLGWGSGYTF,TGTGCCAGCAGTTTGGGTTGGGGGTCTGGCTACACCTTC
TRBV10-3,TRBJ2-1,NA,many,CAISEPIGGSSSYNEQFF,TGTGCCATCAGTGAGCCTATTGGCGGCTCGAGCTCCTACAATGAGCAGTTCTTC
TRBV2,TRBJ2-1,NA,few,CASSVYNEQSF,TGTGCCAGCAGCGTCTACAATGAGCAGTCCTTC
TRBV9,TRBJ1-2,NA,few,CASQSGVDGYTF,TGTGCCAGCCAATCGGGAGTTGATGGCTACACCTTC
TRBV7-3,TRBJ2-2,TRBD1,NA,CASSRTGFTGELFF,TGTGCCAGCAGCAGGACAGGGTTCACCGGGGAGCTGTTTTTT
TRBV6-1,TRBJ2-2,NA,many,CAGDPGTDAKWNTGELFF,TGTGCCGGGGACCCGGGGACGGACGCCAAATGGAACACCGGGGAGCTGTTTTTT
TRBV12-3/TRBV12-4,TRBJ2-1,NA,NA,CAIERRGTYNEQFF,TGTGCCATCGAGAGGAGGGGGACCTACAATGAGCAGTTCTTC
TRBV10-3,TRBJ1-4,NA,many,CAISDPTVPQKLFF,TGTGCCATCAGTGATCCGACAGTTCCGCAAAAACTGTTTTTT
TRBV6-1,TRBJ2-7,NA,NA,CASSEGRVEQYF,TGTGCCAGCAGTGAAGGTCGCGTCGAGCAGTACTTC
TRBV27,TRBJ1-2,TRBD1,many,CASSLFPDRITNYGYTF,TGTGCCAGCAGTTTATTCCCGGACAGGATCACTAACTATGGCTACACCTTC
TRBV7-9,TRBJ1-1,TRBD1,NA,CASSQTGTGTNTEAFF,TGTGCCAGCAGCCAGACCGGGACAGGGACTAACACTGAAGCTTTCTTT
TRBV5-1,TRBJ2-7,NA,many,CASSLGSRQHTGEQYF,TGCGCCAGCAGCTTGGGTAGTCGGCAGCACACTGGCGAGCAGTACTTC
TRBV29-1,TRBJ1-2,NA,NA,CSVALDYGYTF,TGCAGCGTCGCACTTGACTATGGCTACACCTTC
TRBV28,TRBJ2-3,NA,many,CASSLPGSSTDTQYF,TGTGCCAGCAGTTTACCCGGATCTAGCACAGATACGCAGTATTTT
TRBV29-1,TRBJ1-2,NA,NA,CSVEFEEQLYGYTF,TGCAGCGTTGAGTTTGAGGAACAGCTCTATGGCTACACCTTC
TRBV19,TRBJ2-7,NA,NA,CASRMGQTYEQYF,TGTGCCAGTAGGATGGGGCAAACCTACGAGCAGTACTTC
TRBV12-3/TRBV12-4,TRBJ1-1,NA,few,CASSYTENTEAFF,TGTGCCAGCTCTTATACAGAGAACACTGAAGCTTTCTTT
TRBV5-1,TRBJ1-3,NA,NA,CASSLVAAGVGNTIYF,TGCGCCAGCAGCTTGGTAGCCGCTGGGGTCGGAAACACCATATATTTT
TRBV7-9,TRBJ2-5,TRBD2,NA,CASSVTRAVLAGDQETQYF,TGTGCCAGCTCAGTCACCAGGGCTGTCCTAGCGGGGGACCAAGAGACCCAGTACTTC
TRBV12-3/TRBV12-4,TRBJ1-4,NA,many,CASSFSPSGNEKLFF,TGTGCCAGCAGTTTCAGCCCTTCGGGTAATGAAAAACTGTTTTTT
TRBV7-3,TRBJ2-1,TRBD2,few,CASPSPGTSGGRGEQFF,TGTGCCAGCCCTTCCCCCGGGACTAGCGGGGGGCGGGGTGAGCAGTTCTTC
TRBV27,TRBJ2-3,NA,NA,CASSAGVAGGTDTQYF,TGTGCCAGCAGTGCAGGGGTGGCGGGGGGCACAGATACGCAGTATTTT
TRBV20-1,TRBJ2-7,TRBD2,NA,CSVSGTSLYEQYF,TGCAGTGTCTCCGGGACTAGCCTCTACGAGCAGTACTTC
TRBV7-9,TRBJ2-1,TRBD2,few,CASLRGGGNEQFF,TGTGCCAGCCTTCGGGGGGGAGGCAATGAGCAGTTCTTC
TRBV11-2,TRBJ1-2,TRBD1,many,CASSFQGERGYTF,TGTGCCAGCAGCTTTCAGGGGGAACGTGGCTACACCTTC
TRBV12-3/TRBV12-4,TRBJ2-5,NA,few,CASSPWTGFQETQYF,TGTGCCAGCAGTCCTTGGACTGGATTTCAAGAGACCCAGTACTTC